These T cell receptor beta chains were read from a single sample in a study of response to subunit inactivated influenza vaccine. TCRdb itself ran the RT-PCR reads through MiXCR, one entry per CDR3 protein. This repertoire shows roughly 630,000 distinct CDR3 sequences, 13% to 15% found once; its top ten account for less than 9%. This specimen was PBMCs from blood, taken 14 days before vaccination. These receptors originate from a man aged 50-60 years who received an inactivated influenza vaccine. Both conserved end residues are part of each CDR3. The D gene is left open where the match is weak. Clone size is given for some rows only: seen once, a few or many times, or a class if the clone is expanded.

D gene,J gene,V gene,clone size,CDR3 protein,CDR3 DNA
TRBD1,TRBJ2-3,TRBV12-3/TRBV12-4,.,CASRRTGALTDTQYF,TGTGCCAGCAGGCGGACAGGGGCCCTCACAGATACGCAGTATTTT
.,TRBJ2-7,TRBV10-2,many,CASTDISRDNYYEQYF,TGCGCCAGCACGGATATAAGTAGGGACAACTACTACGAGCAGTACTTC
TRBD1,TRBJ1-1,TRBV3-1,few,CASSRGQVNTEAFF,TGTGCCAGCAGCCGAGGACAGGTTAACACTGAAGCTTTCTTT
.,TRBJ2-1,TRBV5-1,many,CASSLAVRGEQFF,TGCGCCAGCAGCTTGGCCGTTAGGGGTGAGCAGTTCTTC
.,TRBJ1-1,TRBV4-2,many,CASSQIGRSGTEAFF,TGTGCCAGCAGCCAAATTGGAAGGTCAGGCACTGAAGCTTTCTTT
.,TRBJ2-7,TRBV11-2,many,CASSLVSRWVLPVYF,TGTGCCAGCAGCTTAGTGAGTCGGTGGGTTCTACCGGTGTACTTC
.,TRBJ1-1,TRBV11-2,many,CASSLSSQTNTEAFF,TGTGCCAGCAGCTTATCGTCACAAACGAACACTGAAGCTTTCTTT
TRBD1,TRBJ2-2,TRBV19,.,CASSSSSAQGYGELFF,TGTGCCAGTAGCTCATCGTCAGCACAGGGGTACGGGGAGCTGTTTTTT
.,TRBJ2-7,TRBV18,.,CASSFPGPIYEQYF,TGTGCCAGCTCATTCCCCGGGCCGATCTACGAGCAGTACTTC
.,TRBJ2-7,TRBV20-1,.,CSANIRLYEQYF,TGCAGTGCCAACATTCGGCTCTACGAGCAGTACTTC
.,TRBJ2-1,TRBV6-2/TRBV6-3,many,CASSQGGGPYNEQFF,TGTGCCAGCAGTCAGGGGGGCGGCCCCTACAATGAGCAGTTCTTC
.,TRBJ2-1,TRBV28,.,CASSFGMTGRGRGTYNEQFF,TGTGCCAGCAGTTTCGGGATGACAGGCAGGGGCAGGGGCACCTACAATGAGCAGTTCTTC
.,TRBJ2-2,TRBV12-3/TRBV12-4,.,CASSLQPANTGELFF,TGTGCCAGCAGTTTGCAGCCAGCGAACACCGGGGAGCTGTTTTTT
TRBD2,TRBJ2-1,TRBV12-3/TRBV12-4,few,CASSFSGGGSNEQFF,TGTGCCAGCAGTTTTAGCGGGGGGGGATCCAATGAGCAGTTCTTC
TRBD2,TRBJ2-5,TRBV9,few,CASSVGTSPETQYF,TGTGCCAGCAGCGTAGGGACTAGTCCAGAGACCCAGTACTTC
.,TRBJ2-5,TRBV10-3,.,CAISAQETQYF,TGTGCCATCTCAGCCCAAGAGACCCAGTACTTC
TRBD2,TRBJ2-3,TRBV12-3/TRBV12-4,few,CASSLEAGGYTQYF,TGTGCCAGCAGTTTAGAAGCGGGGGGTTATACGCAGTATTTT
TRBD1,TRBJ2-7,TRBV29-1,many,CSVEEGQHEQYF,TGCAGCGTTGAAGAGGGACAGCACGAGCAGTACTTC
.,TRBJ2-2,TRBV12-3/TRBV12-4,many,CASSYHGANTGELFF,TGTGCCAGCAGTTATCACGGCGCGAACACCGGGGAGCTGTTTTTT
.,TRBJ2-3,TRBV29-1,few,CSVEAQPDTQYF,TGCAGCGTTGAGGCCCAGCCAGATACGCAGTATTTT
TRBD1,TRBJ2-7,TRBV20-1,.,CSAPGTGAYEQYF,TGCAGTGCTCCCGGGACAGGGGCCTACGAGCAGTACTTC
.,TRBJ2-2,TRBV2,.,CASSELSSGGELFF,TGTGCCAGCAGTGAATTAAGTAGCGGCGGGGAGCTGTTTTTT
.,TRBJ2-1,TRBV12-3/TRBV12-4,.,CASSSVRDNEQFF,TGTGCCAGCAGTTCTGTCCGGGACAATGAGCAGTTCTTC
.,TRBJ2-3,TRBV24-1,.,CATSDRGPGLPSTDTQYF,TGTGCCACCAGTGATCGGGGACCGGGCCTTCCTAGCACAGATACGCAGTATTTT
.,TRBJ2-1,TRBV6-2/TRBV6-3,few,CASRDYNYNEQFF,TGTGCCAGCAGGGACTACAACTACAATGAGCAGTTCTTC
TRBD2,TRBJ2-7,TRBV20-1,few,CSAPTSGGPYEQYF,TGCAGTGCTCCGACTAGCGGGGGGCCCTACGAGCAGTACTTC
.,TRBJ2-1,TRBV6-1,.,CASSVGIISYNEQFF,TGTGCCAGCAGTGTGGGCATTATCTCCTACAATGAGCAGTTCTTC
TRBD2,TRBJ2-3,TRBV20-1,few,CSAIPRGSGGTDTQYF,TGCAGTGCTATCCCCCGGGGTAGCGGGGGCACAGATACGCAGTATTTT
.,TRBJ1-5,TRBV5-1,few,CASSWEGGMPQHF,TGCGCCAGCAGCTGGGAAGGGGGTATGCCCCAGCATTTT
TRBD1,TRBJ2-1,TRBV29-1,.,CSAGTGSYNEQFF,TGCAGCGCAGGGACAGGATCCTACAATGAGCAGTTCTTC
TRBD1,TRBJ2-1,TRBV12-3/TRBV12-4,few,CASSPHRDRAYNEQFF,TGTGCCAGCAGTCCCCACCGGGACAGGGCCTACAATGAGCAGTTCTTC
.,TRBJ2-1,TRBV6-5,few,CASISSTAEQFF,TGTGCCAGCATATCATCCACCGCTGAGCAGTTCTTC
.,TRBJ1-2,TRBV30,few,CAWRFSGTYGYTF,TGTGCCTGGAGATTTTCTGGGACCTATGGCTACACCTTC
.,TRBJ2-1,TRBV7-2,few,CASSLTPGPANEQFF,TGTGCCAGCAGCTTAACGCCCGGCCCTGCCAATGAGCAGTTCTTC
TRBD1,TRBJ2-7,TRBV19,.,CASSIMTGASYEQYF,TGTGCCAGTAGTATTATGACAGGGGCCTCCTACGAGCAGTACTTC
TRBD1,TRBJ2-7,TRBV29-1,few,CSVARQGALYEQYF,TGCAGCGTTGCTCGGCAGGGGGCTCTATACGAGCAGTACTTC
.,TRBJ2-3,TRBV4-1,many,CASSQDQSPGTDTQYF,TGCGCCAGCAGCCAAGATCAGAGTCCTGGCACAGATACGCAGTATTTT
.,TRBJ2-5,TRBV5-1,few,CTSSLMERGETQYF,TGCACCAGCAGCTTGATGGAAAGGGGAGAGACCCAGTACTTC
TRBD2,TRBJ2-7,TRBV29-1,.,CSVEGTTSGISSEQYF,TGCAGCGTTGAGGGCACGACTAGCGGGATCTCATCCGAGCAGTACTTC
.,TRBJ1-2,TRBV4-1,few,CASSPPLGAYGYTF,TGCGCCAGCAGCCCCCCCCTCGGAGCTTATGGCTACACCTTC
.,TRBJ2-7,TRBV12-3/TRBV12-4,.,CASSSTRGRATYEQYF,TGTGCCAGCAGTTCAACTAGGGGCCGAGCAACCTACGAGCAGTACTTC
.,TRBJ2-1,TRBV20-1,few,CSARDRHGTRLNEQFF,TGCAGTGCTAGAGATCGTCACGGGACCAGACTCAATGAGCAGTTCTTC
.,TRBJ2-1,TRBV5-1,many,CASSRQSSYNEQFF,TGCGCCAGCAGTAGACAGAGCTCATACAATGAGCAGTTCTTC
TRBD2,TRBJ2-1,TRBV6-2/TRBV6-3,few,CASSYSRSGTSGMSRNEQFF,TGTGCCAGCAGTTACTCGAGAAGTGGGACTAGCGGGATGAGTCGCAATGAGCAGTTCTTC
TRBD2,TRBJ2-3,TRBV6-5,.,CASSYSAGLAGSTDTQYF,TGTGCCAGCAGTTACTCGGCGGGACTAGCGGGAAGCACAGATACGCAGTATTTT
.,TRBJ2-7,TRBV3-1,once,CASSLPGTSEQYF,TGTGCCAGCAGCCTCCCAGGGACCTCCGAGCAGTACTTC
.,TRBJ2-7,TRBV28,.,CASSLTGRSHEQYF,TGTGCCAGCAGTTTGACAGGAAGGTCCCACGAGCAGTACTTC
TRBD2,TRBJ2-3,TRBV5-1,many,CASSWGSPGLAGGQDTQYF,TGCGCCAGCAGCTGGGGATCACCGGGACTAGCGGGGGGCCAAGATACGCAGTATTTT
.,TRBJ1-3,TRBV20-1,few,CSALTEGRPGGNTIYF,TGCAGTGCCCTGACAGAGGGACGCCCGGGAGGAAACACCATATATTTT
TRBD2,TRBJ2-7,TRBV7-2,.,CASSFQGGPSEQYF,TGTGCCAGCAGCTTTCAGGGAGGGCCGTCCGAGCAGTACTTC
TRBD2,TRBJ2-3,TRBV6-5,few,CASSYSPLAGSSSTDTQYF,TGTGCCAGCAGTTACTCGCCCCTAGCGGGTTCTTCTAGCACAGATACGCAGTATTTT
.,TRBJ2-1,TRBV21-1,few,CASGKPPAGGNEQFF,TGTGCCAGCGGCAAGCCCCCAGCGGGGGGGAATGAGCAGTTCTTC
TRBD2,TRBJ2-1,TRBV2,.,CARGRRGGSYNEQFF,TGTGCCAGAGGAAGGCGGGGGGGATCCTACAATGAGCAGTTCTTC